Detailed here is one T cell receptor (beta chain). V shed 5 bases and J shed 6 bases, with 14 bases lying between them. The CDR3 loop spans 13 amino acids. In germline, CDR1 is SEHNR, CDR2 FQNEAQ (reference sequence). One entry per CDR3 protein, called by TCRdb with MiXCR from the 5' RACE reads. The data contain around 510,000 distinct CDR3 sequences, roughly a fifth of them seen just once; the ten biggest clones take up around 8.4%. This sample is drawn from a study of T-cell memory formation after mild COVID-19. V gene TRBV7-9 combines with J gene TRBJ2-7; D call uncertain. Sequences were obtained from PBMCs or a T cell subset sorted from them (not recorded which). This receptor was identified in an adult woman who had mild COVID-19 (a few samples of this study predate the infection). Cell type and time point are not known. In DNA form, the CDR3 reads TGTGCCAGCAGCCAATTAGGAGTGCGCGAGCAGTACTTC. Translation: CASSQLGVREQYF.